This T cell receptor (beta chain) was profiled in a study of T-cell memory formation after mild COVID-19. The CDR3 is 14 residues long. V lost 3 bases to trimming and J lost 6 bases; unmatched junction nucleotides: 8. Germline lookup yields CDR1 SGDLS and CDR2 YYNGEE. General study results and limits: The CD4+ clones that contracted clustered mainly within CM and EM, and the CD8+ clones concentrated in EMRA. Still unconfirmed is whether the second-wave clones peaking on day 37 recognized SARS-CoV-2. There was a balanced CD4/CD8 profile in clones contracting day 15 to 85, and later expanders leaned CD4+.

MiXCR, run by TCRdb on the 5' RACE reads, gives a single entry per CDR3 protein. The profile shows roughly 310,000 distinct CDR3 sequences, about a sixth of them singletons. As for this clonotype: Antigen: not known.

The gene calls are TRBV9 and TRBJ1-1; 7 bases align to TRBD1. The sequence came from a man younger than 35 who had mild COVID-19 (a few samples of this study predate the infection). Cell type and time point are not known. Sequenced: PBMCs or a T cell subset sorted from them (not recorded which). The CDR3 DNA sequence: TGTGCCAGCAGCGAGGGGCAGGGGGTCCCTGAAGCTTTCTTT. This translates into CASSEGQGVPEAFF.